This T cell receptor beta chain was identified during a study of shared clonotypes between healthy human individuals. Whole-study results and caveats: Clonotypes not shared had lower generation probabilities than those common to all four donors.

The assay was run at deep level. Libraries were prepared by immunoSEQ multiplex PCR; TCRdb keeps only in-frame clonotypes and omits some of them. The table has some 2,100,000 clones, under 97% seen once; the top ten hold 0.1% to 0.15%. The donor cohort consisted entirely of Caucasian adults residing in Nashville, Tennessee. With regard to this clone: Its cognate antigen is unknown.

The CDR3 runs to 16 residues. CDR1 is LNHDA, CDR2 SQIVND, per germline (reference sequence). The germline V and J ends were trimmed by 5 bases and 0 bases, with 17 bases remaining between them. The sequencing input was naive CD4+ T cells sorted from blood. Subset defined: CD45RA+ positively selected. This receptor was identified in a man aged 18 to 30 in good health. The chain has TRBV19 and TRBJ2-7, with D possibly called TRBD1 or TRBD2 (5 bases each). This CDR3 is CASSSTYTGASYEQYF. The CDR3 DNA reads TGTGCCAGTAGTTCAACGTATACCGGGGCCTCCTACGAGCAGTACTTC.